A single sample is the source of the 32 T cell receptor beta chains below, sequenced in a study of shared clonotypes between healthy human individuals. Clones were read by immunoSEQ multiplex PCR, and TCRdb kept only the in-frame ones, dropping some. The table shows roughly 2.5 million clones, with more than 80% occurring only once. The material sequenced was naive CD4+ T cells sorted from blood. Subset: CD45RA+ positively selected. These receptors originate from a man younger than 35 in good health.

The gene calls are TRBV6-5 and TRBJ2-7, with D perhaps given as TRBD1 or TRBD2 (5 bases each). The CDR3 runs 15 residues. The V end lost 6 bases, the J end lost 3 bases, and 18 bases lay between the germline ends. Looked up from germline, CDR1 is MNHEY and CDR2 is SVGAGI. CDR3 nucleotides: TGTGCCAGCAGCATAGGGACCAAACGGGGCTACGAGCAGTACTTC. This codes for CASSIGTKRGYEQYF.

This clone has just one count. The chain links TRBV6-1 to TRBJ1-2, with 8 positions matching TRBD1. Losses at the gene ends were 3 bases for V and 4 bases for J; bases not matched to a gene: 4. Looked up from germline, CDR1 is MNHNS and CDR2 is SASEGT. This CDR3 is built from 14 residues. CDR3 DNA sequence: TGTGCCAGCAGTGATCCGGGACAGGCCTATGGCTACACCTTC. Translated: CASSDPGQAYGYTF.

Turning to this clone: The sample contains more than one DNA sequence encoding this CDR3. The J gene is TRBJ2-7, the V gene TRBV7-2; D is uncertain. Germline lookup yields CDR1 SGHTA and CDR2 FQGNSA. The V gene lost 1 base and the J gene lost 4 bases, with 8 bases spanning the gap. The CDR3 is 13 residues long. CDR3 sequence reads: CASSLDGPYEQYF. In DNA form, the CDR3 reads TGTGCCAGCAGCTTAGACGGACCGTACGAGCAGTACTTC.

This sequence joins TRBV30 and TRBJ2-7, with a weak D call TRBD2 (5 bases). The V end lost 1 base, the J end lost 6 bases, and 13 bases lay between the germline ends. CDR1 and CDR2 from the germline V gene are GTSNPN and SVGIG (reference sequence). CDR3 length equals 13 residues. For the CDR3, the DNA is TGTGCCTGGAGTGGAACGGGAAGAAGCGAGCAGTACTTC. This sequence encodes CAWSGTGRSEQYF.

CDR3 sequence (DNA): TGTGCCAGCAGCTTGTCAGGGGGCTCTGGAAACACCATATATTTT. It is translated as CASSLSGGSGNTIYF. The chain uses TRBV5-6 and TRBJ1-3; 7 bases match TRBD1. Unmatched junction bases numbered 1, after V lost 1 base and J lost 0 bases. The CDR3 sequence is 15 residues long. CDR1 and CDR2 from the germline V gene are SGHDT and YYEEEE. The full variable domain, its missing parts supplied by reference TRBV5-6 and TRBJ1-3, is DAGVTQSPTHLIKTRGQQVTLRCSPKSGHDTVSWYQQALGQGPQFIFQYYEEEERQRGNFPDRFSGHQFPNYSSELNVNALLLGDSALYLCASSLSGGSGNTIYFGEGSWLTVV.

This clone was picked up one time. Other DNA sequences in this specimen translate into the identical CDR3. This chain links TRBV7-8 with TRBJ2-1, with unresolved D. Germline lookup yields CDR1 SGHVS and CDR2 FQNEAQ. The length of the CDR3 is 11 residues. Trimming took off 5 bases at V and 6 bases at J, with 5 bases between the two ends. The CDR3 spells CASSLGNEQFF. In DNA form, the CDR3 reads TGTGCCAGCAGCCTTGGCAATGAGCAGTTCTTC.

The V and J genes are TRBV5-1 and TRBJ1-6; unclear D gene. Germline V gene sequence: CDR1 SGHRS, CDR2 YFSETQ. The CDR3 extends over 15 amino acids. V lost 0 bases and J 6 bases, leaving 10 bases between the germline ends. CDR3 DNA sequence: TGCGCCAGCAGCTTGGATAGGAGAGTTAATTCACCCCTCCACTTT. This translates into CASSLDRRVNSPLHF.

J is TRBJ2-7 and V is TRBV6-5; a possible D gene is TRBD1 (5 bases). Trimming cost V 6 bases and J 2 bases, with 14 bases left between them. Germline loops: CDR1 MNHEY, CDR2 SVGAGI. The CDR3 runs to 14 residues. The CDR3 region is CASRRQMSTYEQYF. As DNA, the CDR3 is TGTGCCAGCAGACGACAGATGAGCACCTACGAGCAGTACTTC.

The rearrangement uses TRBV5-6 and TRBJ1-1; D is uncertain. V was trimmed by 2 bases and J by 2 bases, leaving 13 bases between them. The CDR3 has 15 amino acids. CDR1 SGHDT and CDR2 YYEEEE come from the germline V gene. CDR3 in DNA: TGTGCCAGCAGCTTTCCGATAGAGGGTAACACTGAAGCTTTCTTT. Protein product: CASSFPIEGNTEAFF.

A remark on this clone: This specimen includes other DNA sequences encoding the same CDR3. The chain employs TRBV18 and TRBJ1-1; TRBD1 is a possible D gene (5 bases). The CDR3 sequence is 13 residues long. The germline CDR1 and CDR2 sequences are KGHSH and LQKENI. V lost 3 bases and J lost 1, with 6 bases in between. The CDR3: CASSPGQNTEAFF. The CDR3 DNA reads TGTGCCAGCTCACCCGGACAGAACACTGAAGCTTTCTTT.

This chain uses TRBV6-5 with TRBJ2-7; D perhaps matches TRBD1 (5 bases). V dropped 4 bases and J dropped 2 bases, with 12 bases sitting between them. This CDR3 has 14 amino acids. Germline assignment: CDR1 MNHEY and CDR2 SVGAGI. The CDR3 DNA is TGTGCCAGCAGTTTAACAGGCACGACCTACGAGCAGTACTTC. Its translation: CASSLTGTTYEQYF.

This clone was observed a few times. The V call is TRBV30, the J call TRBJ1-1; D possibly corresponds to TRBD1 (6 bases). The germline V gene encodes CDR1 GTSNPN and CDR2 SVGIG (reference sequence). Trimming cost V 7 bases and J 1 base, with 10 bases left between them. This CDR3 region has 12 residues. CDR3 sequence (DNA): TGTGCCTTCGGACAGACGAACACTGAAGCTTTCTTT. Amino acids: CAFGQTNTEAFF.

The chain is built from TRBV9 and TRBJ2-7; D is perhaps TRBD2 (5 bases). V dropped 0 bases and J dropped 3 bases, with 13 bases sitting between them. Germline assignment: CDR1 SGDLS and CDR2 YYNGEE. This CDR3 is 15 amino acids long. The CDR3 bases are TGTGCCAGCAGCGTAGCGGGATTACACAACTACGAGCAGTACTTC. Its protein is CASSVAGLHNYEQYF.

This chain links TRBV19 with TRBJ2-7; TRBD1 matches at 9 bases. Losses at the gene ends were 6 bases for V and 5 bases for J; bases not matched to a gene: 8. This CDR3 region has 14 residues. Germline CDR1 and CDR2: LNHDA and SQIVND (reference sequence). CDR3 residues: CASRVTGGSNEQYF. CDR3 in DNA: TGTGCCAGTAGGGTGACAGGGGGATCCAACGAGCAGTACTTC.

Note on this clone: Other DNA sequences from this sample encode an identical CDR3 as well. The CDR3 DNA follows: TGTGCCAGCAGCTCAATTAACACTGAAGCTTTCTTT. Protein sequence: CASSSINTEAFF. The chain uses TRBV6-5 and TRBJ1-1; D remains ambiguous. There are 12 residues in the CDR3. Germline assignment: CDR1 MNHEY and CDR2 SVGAGI. V lost 6 bases and J lost 2, with 7 bases in between.

V usage is TRBV19 and J usage is TRBJ1-6; tentatively, D is TRBD1 (6 bases). This CDR3 is built from 14 residues. V lost 4 bases to trimming and J lost 5 bases, with 9 bases between them. Per germline, CDR1 LNHDA and CDR2 SQIVND (reference sequence). The CDR3 sequence: CASSNGQNNSPLHF. CDR3 nucleotides: TGTGCCAGTAGTAACGGACAGAATAATTCACCCCTCCACTTT.

Notes on this clone: A read error may account for a junction end that differs from germline. This sequence joins TRBV7-7 and TRBJ2-2, with D tentatively TRBD1 or TRBD2 (5 bases each). CDR3 length: 14 amino acids. The germline V gene has CDR1 SSHAT and CDR2 FNYEAQ (reference sequence). The CDR3 nucleotides read TGTGCTAGCAGCGGATCGACAGTGGGCGGGGAGCTGTTTTTT. Protein product: CASSGSTVGGELFF.

A word on this clone: Other DNA sequences within the sample encode an identical CDR3. The chain has TRBV9 and TRBJ2-3; D possibly corresponds to TRBD2 (6 bases). With 0 bases removed from V and 2 bases from J, the gap between germline ends came to 7 bases. CDR1 is SGDLS, CDR2 YYNGEE, per germline. There are 14 residues in the CDR3. DNA of the CDR3: TGTGCCAGCAGCGTAGGGGACTCCACAGATACGCAGTATTTT. Translation: CASSVGDSTDTQYF.

This chain links TRBV6-5 with TRBJ2-7, with 8 positions matching TRBD2. Losses at the gene ends were 4 bases for V and 5 bases for J; bases not matched to a gene: 13. Germline V gives CDR1 MNHEY, CDR2 SVGAGI. CDR3 size: 16 residues. This CDR3 reads CASSSPREDVSDEQYF. Here the CDR3 DNA reads TGTGCCAGCAGTTCCCCGCGGGAGGATGTCAGCGACGAGCAGTACTTC.

The V call is TRBV5-3, the J call TRBJ2-2; 9 bases align to TRBD2. TRBV5-3 is an ORF for which the function is uncertain. CDR3 length: 18 residues. Trimming cost V 1 base and J 5 bases; bases outside gene matches: 12. The CDR3 bases are TGTGCCAGAAGCTTGAGGCAGGACAGCCTAGCGGGGACCGGGGAGCTGTTTTTT. It encodes CARSLRQDSLAGTGELFF.

This rearrangement joins TRBV27 to TRBJ2-7, with 7 bases aligning to TRBD1. Germline V gene data show CDR1 as MNHEY and CDR2 as SMNVEV (reference sequence). This CDR3 has 13 amino acids. With V trimmed by 6 bases and J by 7 bases, 9 bases remained unmatched. CDR3 residues: CASSPDRIGEQYF. Here the CDR3 DNA reads TGTGCCAGCAGCCCGGACAGGATCGGAGAGCAGTACTTC.

The chain carries TRBV5-1 and TRBJ2-7, with D maybe TRBD2 (5 bases). V was shortened by 7 bases and J by 0 bases, with 20 bases between the two germline ends. Germline CDR1 is SGHRS and CDR2 is YFSETQ. The CDR3 runs to 16 residues. This chain's CDR3 is CASSPGNSPGSYEQYF. CDR3 nucleotides: TGCGCCAGCTCCCCCGGGAACTCCCCAGGCTCCTACGAGCAGTACTTC. Full variable domain (rest looked up from reference TRBV5-1 and TRBJ2-7): KAGVTQTPRYLIKTRGQQVTLSCSPISGHRSVSWYQQTPGQGLQFLFEYFSETQRNKGNFPGRFSGRQFSNSRSEMNVSTLELGDSALYLCASSPGNSPGSYEQYFGPGTRLTVT.

The chain uses TRBV2 and TRBJ2-5, with 9 nucleotides matching TRBD2. The CDR3 is 14 amino acids. Germline V lookup: CDR1 SNHLY, CDR2 FYNNEI. Germline trimming cut 6 bases from V and 4 bases from J; bases unmatched to any gene: 6. The CDR3 bases are TGTGCCAGCAGAGGAGCGGGAGGTGGAGAGACCCAGTACTTC. It is translated as CASRGAGGGETQYF.

V usage is TRBV5-1 and J usage is TRBJ2-3; maybe TRBD2 (6 bases). CDR3 length equals 15 residues. The germline V gene has CDR1 SGHRS and CDR2 YFSETQ. Trimming removed 4 bases from V and 2 bases from J, with 14 bases in between. Here the CDR3 reads CASSPLRGNTDTQYF. The CDR3 nucleotides are TGCGCCAGCAGCCCCCTACGGGGGAACACAGATACGCAGTATTTT.

V is TRBV19 and J is TRBJ2-1, with TRBD2 identical over 13 bases. The CDR3 spans 19 residues. The germline V gene has CDR1 LNHDA and CDR2 SQIVND (reference sequence). V lost 3 bases and J lost 6; bases outside the gene matches: 14. CDR3 DNA sequence: TGTGCCAGTAGTATCCCTCCCGGGACTAGCGGGACCGCCCGCAATGAGCAGTTCTTC. It is translated as CASSIPPGTSGTARNEQFF.

The chain couples TRBV21-1 to TRBJ2-1; whether TRBD1, the table's D call, matches the DNA was not checked. TRBV21-1 is given as a pseudogene. The CDR3 has 16 residues. The CDR3 nucleotides are TGTGCCAGCAGCAAACCTCGGGACAGGGGTAACAATGAGCAGTTCTTC. It codes for CASSKPRDRGNNEQFF.

This chain joins TRBV4-1 and TRBJ2-7; D call uncertain. Germline V lookup: CDR1 MGHRA, CDR2 YSYEKL. Trimming cost V 0 bases and J 6 bases, with 12 bases left between them. The CDR3 sequence is 14 residues long. The CDR3 DNA is TGCGCCAGCAGCCAAGATCCCCTGCTAATCGAGCAGTACTTC. It specifies CASSQDPLLIEQYF.

The V and J genes are TRBV15 and TRBJ1-5, with D possibly being TRBD1 (6 bases). Germline V gene lookup returns CDR1 LNHNV and CDR2 YYDKDF (reference sequence). V was pared by 8 bases and J by 1 base, with 18 bases between. CDR3 length equals 16 residues. In DNA form, the CDR3 reads TGTGCCACCGGGCGTACAGGGAGGCAGAGCAATCAGCCCCAGCATTTT. Its translation is CATGRTGRQSNQPQHF.

This chain connects TRBV29-1 to TRBJ2-7, with D possibly matching TRBD2 (6 bases). The CDR3 has 13 amino acids. Germline loops: CDR1 SQVTM, CDR2 ANQGSEA. V lost 7 bases and J 0 bases, leaving 13 bases between the germline ends. The CDR3 DNA is TGCAGCGCTACGGACGGGAGCTCCTACGAGCAGTACTTC. Residues: CSATDGSSYEQYF.

In the case of this clone: The same CDR3 also results from other DNA sequences found in this sample. The chain combines TRBV29-1 with TRBJ1-5, with 9 bases that match TRBD1. With 7 bases clipped from V and 4 bases from J, the junction kept 2 bases outside the gene matches. The CDR3 has 12 amino acids. Germline CDR1 is SQVTM and CDR2 is ANQGSEA. In nucleotides, the CDR3 is TGCAGCGCGGGACAGGGAAATCAGCCCCAGCATTTT. Translation gives CSAGQGNQPQHF.

The CDR3, as DNA: TGTGCTAGTGGTCTGGGACAGGGGGATGGAAACACCATATATTTT. This sequence encodes CASGLGQGDGNTIYF. The chain couples TRBV12-5 to TRBJ1-3; 11 bases map to TRBD1. The CDR3 spans 15 residues. Trimming at V came to 5 bases and at J to 3 bases, leaving 3 bases not matched to a gene. Germline CDR1 reads LGHNT; CDR2 reads FRNRAP.

The V gene is TRBV5-1, the J gene TRBJ1-2, with TRBD1 identical over 10 bases. The CDR3 sequence is 16 residues long. After removal of 3 bases from V and 4 bases from J, the junction contained 9 bases not matched to a gene. Germline V gene lookup returns CDR1 SGHRS and CDR2 YFSETQ. In nucleotides, the CDR3 is TGCGCCAGCAGCTCGCCACCGGGACAGGGGTCCTATGGCTACACCTTC. It specifies CASSSPPGQGSYGYTF.